This is a list of T cell receptor beta chains from one sample in a study of blood T cell repertoires in COVID-19. The assay was immunoSEQ multiplex PCR, and TCRdb's table has in-frame clones only and misses some. This sample has under 250,000 clones, with 80% to 85% found just once. Sample: peripheral blood. The receptors were gathered from a woman aged 55-69 years with acute or convalescent COVID-19. Each CDR3 is given without its conserved first and last residue.

TRBJ1-1 | TRBV19 | ASTEDITRLTGTEAF
TRBJ2-6 | TRBV29-1 | SVAWDRGGSGANVLT
TRBJ1-3 | TRBV5-6 | ASSKVSGIGNTIY
TRBJ1-2 | TRBV5-4 | ASSPEVRGRSFGYT
TRBJ1-2 | TRBV6-1 | ASNEVQGGYT
TRBJ1-1 | TRBV29-1 | SVDKGQGADTEAF
TRBJ1-1 | TRBV5-1 | ASSFWTRRGMNTEAF
TRBJ1-1 | TRBV27 | ASSISGGRNTEAF
TRBJ1-2 | TRBV20-1 | SASTSIYGYT
TRBJ2-5 | TRBV7-9 | ASRTSGTSGAVQETQY
TRBJ2-3 | TRBV6-2/TRBV6-3 | ASSTRTVTSGTDTQY
TRBJ2-2 | TRBV7-3 | ASSPGQGDTGELF
TRBJ2-2 | TRBV19 | ASSIGNTGELF
TRBJ2-3 | TRBV5-1 | ASSRLAEGDTQY
TRBJ1-1 | TRBV19 | ASKRRGNTEAF
TRBJ2-1 | TRBV18 | ASSTGQGQF
TRBJ1-1 | TRBV6-2/TRBV6-3 | ASSYSQGQVKRSAF
TRBJ2-5 | TRBV5-1 | ASSLGGFEETQY